One sample yielded the 24 T cell receptor beta chains listed below, sequenced in a study of TIL therapy for anti-PD-1-resistant metastatic lung cancer. The time point here: pre-treatment sample, taken before nivolumab and TIL therapy. This was the immunoSEQ v3 assay. TCRdb's copy holds only in-frame clones and misses some; the assay was immunoSEQ multiplex PCR. Here the sample spans 45,000 to 75,000 clones, roughly 69% being singletons. Here the sequenced sample was blood, taken at baseline. The receptors stem from a person aged 25 to 80 with non-small cell lung cancer.

The CDR3 here is CASSPSGDETQYF. CDR3 nucleotides: TGCGCCAGCAGCCCGTCAGGGGACGAGACCCAGTACTTC. V usage is TRBV5-1 and J usage is TRBJ2-5; D is perhaps TRBD1 (6 bases). The CDR3 extends over 13 amino acids. The V gene's germline CDR1 is SGHRS and CDR2 YFSETQ. Trimming removed 4 bases at V and 5 bases at J, with 12 bases between. The variable domain in full, with the rest retrieved from reference TRBV5-1 and TRBJ2-5, is KAGVTQTPRYLIKTRGQQVTLSCSPISGHRSVSWYQQTPGQGLQFLFEYFSETQRNKGNFPGRFSGRQFSNSRSEMNVSTLELGDSALYLCASSPSGDETQYFGPGTRLLVL.

This sequence joins TRBV5-1 and TRBJ1-1; D might be TRBD1 (6 bases). The CDR3 is made up of 14 amino acids. CDR1 SGHRS and CDR2 YFSETQ come from the germline V gene. The germline V and J ends were trimmed by 0 bases and 2 bases, with 8 bases remaining between them. The CDR3 is CASSLDGTNTEAFF. DNA for the CDR3: TGCGCCAGCAGCTTGGACGGGACAAACACTGAAGCTTTCTTT.

The J gene is TRBJ2-1, the V gene TRBV2; 9 nucleotides agree with TRBD2. CDR3 length equals 14 residues. Germline CDR1 is SNHLY and CDR2 is FYNNEI. With V trimmed by 5 bases and J by 4 bases, 3 bases remained unmatched. This CDR3 reads CASSLAGLYNEQFF. CDR3 coding DNA: TGTGCCAGCAGTCTAGCGGGATTATACAATGAGCAGTTCTTC. The full variable domain, rest sourced from reference TRBV2 and TRBJ2-1, is EPEVTQTPSHQVTQMGQEVILRCVPISNHLYFYWYRQILGQKVEFLVSFYNNEISEKSEIFDDQFSVERPDGSNFTLKIRSTKLEDSAMYFCASSLAGLYNEQFFGPGTRLTVL.

The CDR3 bases are TGTGCCACCAGCAGAGTATTTTTAGCTAGCGGGGGTTCATATGAGCAGTTCTTC. It encodes CATSRVFLASGGSYEQFF. The chain combines TRBV15 with TRBJ2-1; 10 bases are a match to TRBD2. The CDR3 runs 18 residues. Germline V gene lookup returns CDR1 LNHNV and CDR2 YYDKDF (reference sequence). V trimming: 1 base; J trimming: 8 bases; junction bases outside the gene matches: 14.

This clone was detected only a few times. The genes are TRBV14 and TRBJ1-2, with TRBD1 as a possible D gene (5 bases). V lost 5 bases, J lost 2 bases, and 9 bases lay in between. The CDR3 contains 13 residues. Per the germline V gene, CDR1 is SGHDN and CDR2 is FVKESK. This chain's CDR3 is CASSIGDNYGYTF. The CDR3 DNA is TGTGCCAGCAGCATTGGGGACAACTATGGCTACACCTTC.

A remark on this clone: One end of the junction is discordant with germline, which a read error may explain. The J gene is TRBJ2-2, the V gene TRBV7-7; TRBD1 agrees at 8 bases. From germline, CDR1 is SSHAT and CDR2 FNYEAQ (reference sequence). This CDR3 region has 13 residues. CDR3 in DNA: TGTGCTAGCAGGACAGGGCACACCGGGGAGCTGTTTTTT. Protein: CASRTGHTGELFF.

CDR3 sequence reads: CASSPQETQYF. The CDR3, as DNA: TGTGCCAGCTCACCCCAAGAGACCCAGTACTTC. The V call is TRBV18, the J call TRBJ2-5; no firm D call. The V gene's germline CDR1 is KGHSH and CDR2 LQKENI. Between the trimmed V and J ends, which lost 3 bases and 1 base, there was a span of 0 bases. This CDR3 has 11 amino acids.

The chain recombines TRBV10-1 with TRBJ1-1; D may be TRBD1 (6 bases). The germline gives CDR1 WNHNN, CDR2 SYGVQD (reference sequence). The CDR3 sequence is 13 residues long. Trimming shortened V by 6 bases and J by 2 bases, and 10 bases separated the two germline ends. The CDR3 nucleotides read TGCGCCAGCAGGGGACAACTAAACACTGAAGCTTTCTTT. Amino acid sequence: CASRGQLNTEAFF.

The chain links TRBV6-5 to TRBJ2-2; 7 bases are a match to TRBD1. The V segment lost 6 bases and the J segment 1 base; nucleotides outside the gene matches: 2. From germline, CDR1 is MNHEY and CDR2 SVGAGI. The CDR3 contains 14 residues. CDR3: CASRRQGNTGELFF. The DNA of the CDR3 is TGTGCCAGCAGGCGACAGGGGAACACCGGGGAGCTGTTTTTT.

The chain carries TRBV27 and TRBJ2-5; D gene unclear. CDR3 size: 13 residues. Germline-derived CDR1 and CDR2 are MNHEY and SMNVEV (reference sequence). V lost 3 bases and J lost 4, with 9 bases in between. The CDR3 nucleotides read TGTGCCAGCAGTTTCCGGTCCGGAGAGACCCAGTACTTC. It encodes CASSFRSGETQYF.

This clone was detected only a few times. The chain combines TRBV12-5 with TRBJ1-1; the match to TRBD1 covers 7 bases. J was trimmed by 5 bases and V by 7 bases; bases with no gene match: 16. The CDR3 loop spans 16 amino acids. Looked up from germline, CDR1 is LGHNT and CDR2 is FRNRAP. CDR3 amino acids: CASDLGGGGGVTEAFF. The CDR3 DNA follows: TGTGCTAGTGATCTTGGGGGAGGAGGGGGCGTTACTGAAGCTTTCTTT.

This chain uses TRBV9 with TRBJ2-3, with D possibly matching TRBD2 (5 bases). The CDR3 sequence is 16 residues long. Germline V gene lookup returns CDR1 SGDLS and CDR2 YYNGEE. The ends were cut back, 0 bases at V and 2 bases at J, with 13 bases in the middle. CDR3 nucleotide sequence: TGTGCCAGCAGCGTAGTAAGGAGTAGCGACACAGATACGCAGTATTTT. This codes for CASSVVRSSDTDTQYF.

The chain joins TRBV2 to TRBJ2-4; D remains unclear. Germline loops: CDR1 SNHLY, CDR2 FYNNEI. V lost 6 bases, J lost 2 bases, and 8 bases lay in between. CDR3 length: 13 residues. Here the CDR3 reads CASRSLSKNIQYF. In nucleotides, the CDR3 is TGTGCCAGCAGGAGTCTTTCCAAAAACATTCAGTACTTC.

This clone was detected a few times. The rearrangement joins TRBV2 to TRBJ1-1, with D possibly matching TRBD1 (5 bases). Trimming took off 6 bases at V and 11 bases at J, with 19 bases between the two ends. From germline, CDR1 is SNHLY and CDR2 FYNNEI. The CDR3 consists of 13 residues. CDR3 loop: CASSREQGAGAFF. In DNA form, the CDR3 reads TGTGCCAGCAGCCGAGAGCAGGGTGCGGGCGCTTTCTTT. The whole variable domain, remainder taken from reference TRBV2 and TRBJ1-1, is EPEVTQTPSHQVTQMGQEVILRCVPISNHLYFYWYRQILGQKVEFLVSFYNNEISEKSEIFDDQFSVERPDGSNFTLKIRSTKLEDSAMYFCASSREQGAGAFFGQGTRLTVV.

V is TRBV7-2 and J is TRBJ1-3, with D unresolved. Trimming cost V 0 bases and J 0 bases, with 6 bases left between them. From germline, CDR1 is SGHTA and CDR2 FQGNSA. This CDR3 spans 15 amino acids. Written as DNA, the CDR3 is TGTGCCAGCAGCTTAGCTCTCTACTCTGGAAACACCATATATTTT. Residues: CASSLALYSGNTIYF.

This sequence joins TRBV5-1 and TRBJ2-7, with 9 bases matching TRBD1. With 0 bases clipped from V and 3 bases from J, the junction kept 4 bases outside the gene matches. The CDR3 spans 15 residues. The V gene's germline CDR1 is SGHRS and CDR2 YFSETQ. The CDR3 sequence is CASSLEQGAIYEQYF. CDR3 DNA: TGCGCCAGCAGCTTGGAACAGGGGGCAATCTACGAGCAGTACTTC.

This clone has only a few counts. J is TRBJ2-7 and V is TRBV10-3, with 10 bases that match TRBD1. V dropped 4 bases and J dropped 4; count of bases not matched to a gene: 4. CDR1 and CDR2 from the germline V gene are ENHRY and SYGVKD. The CDR3 loop spans 14 amino acids. CDR3 DNA sequence: TGTGCCATCAGTGCGACGGGACAGGGGTACGAGCAGTACTTC. Its translation is CAISATGQGYEQYF.

The J gene is TRBJ1-1, the V gene TRBV27, with D possibly matching TRBD1 (5 bases). The V and J ends lost 9 bases and 5 bases respectively, with 22 bases between them. The CDR3 extends over 15 amino acids. Germline-derived CDR1 and CDR2 are MNHEY and SMNVEV (reference sequence). For the CDR3, the DNA is TGTGCCAGTAGGGGAACGGTCGGGGGATTTACTGAAGCTTTCTTT. This gives the protein CASRGTVGGFTEAFF.

This clone was seen just once. The chain combines TRBV7-9 with TRBJ2-1; perhaps TRBD2 as D (5 bases). The CDR3 consists of 15 residues. Trimming removed 2 bases at V and 2 bases at J, with 10 bases between. Germline V CDR1 and CDR2: SEHNR, FQNEAQ (reference sequence). The CDR3 DNA reads as TGTGCCAGCAGCTTAAGAGGGAGCGCCTACAATGAGCAGTTCTTC. This sequence encodes CASSLRGSAYNEQFF.

This clone appeared many times. The CDR3 DNA follows: TGTGCCAGCAGTTTTGGCGGGAGATCCGGGGAGCTGTTTTTT. As protein: CASSFGGRSGELFF. J is TRBJ2-2 and V is TRBV27; 7 nucleotides line up with TRBD2. V lost 3 bases to trimming and J lost 6 bases; unmatched junction nucleotides: 4. CDR3 length equals 14 residues. Germline loops: CDR1 MNHEY, CDR2 SMNVEV (reference sequence).

The chain is built from TRBV7-8 and TRBJ1-4; TRBD1 matches at 7 bases. The CDR3 extends over 16 amino acids. Germline V gene lookup returns CDR1 SGHVS and CDR2 FQNEAQ. Unmatched junction bases numbered 13, after V lost 5 bases and J lost 7 bases. The CDR3, as DNA: TGTGCCAGCAGCCCCCGGAGGGACAGCGTGGGTGAAAAACTGTTTTTT. Amino acid sequence: CASSPRRDSVGEKLFF.

This rearrangement joins TRBV21-1 to TRBJ2-7; the table assigns TRBD1, which was not confirmed against the DNA. TRBV21-1 is assigned pseudogene status. CDR3 length equals 16 residues. CDR3 in amino acids: CASSKSRDRGLHEQYF. CDR3 nucleotides: TGTGCCAGCAGCAAGTCCCGGGACAGGGGGCTTCACGAGCAGTACTTC.

The rearrangement links TRBV6-5 to TRBJ1-3, with D maybe TRBD1 (5 bases). The length of the CDR3 is 13 residues. Germline values: CDR1 MNHEY, CDR2 SVGAGI. V lost 7 bases and J lost 9, with 16 bases in between. The CDR3 sequence is CASIGHVDGTIYF. The CDR3, as DNA: TGTGCCAGCATTGGACACGTCGATGGCACCATATATTTT.

The chain uses TRBV13 and TRBJ2-1, with 11 bases that match TRBD2. This CDR3 comprises 14 residues. V lost 3 bases and J lost 10; bases outside the gene matches: 5. CDR1 is PRHDT and CDR2 is FYEKMQ in the germline V gene (reference sequence). CDR3 sequence (DNA): TGTGCCAGCAGCTTCCCGACTAGCGGGGAGGAGCAGTTCTTC. Translating it yields CASSFPTSGEEQFF.